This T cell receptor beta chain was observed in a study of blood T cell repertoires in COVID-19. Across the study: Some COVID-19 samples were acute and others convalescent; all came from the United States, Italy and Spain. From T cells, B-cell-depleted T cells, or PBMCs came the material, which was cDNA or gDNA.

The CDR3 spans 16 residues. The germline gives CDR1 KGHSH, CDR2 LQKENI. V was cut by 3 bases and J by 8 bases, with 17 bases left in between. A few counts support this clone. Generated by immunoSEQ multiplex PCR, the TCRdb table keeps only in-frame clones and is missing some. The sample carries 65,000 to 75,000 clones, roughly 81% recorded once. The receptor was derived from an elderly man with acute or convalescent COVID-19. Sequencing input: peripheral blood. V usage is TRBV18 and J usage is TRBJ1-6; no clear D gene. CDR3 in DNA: TGTGCCAGCTCACCTCTAGGCCAACCCCCGGATTCACCCCTCCACTTT. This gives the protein CASSPLGQPPDSPLHF.